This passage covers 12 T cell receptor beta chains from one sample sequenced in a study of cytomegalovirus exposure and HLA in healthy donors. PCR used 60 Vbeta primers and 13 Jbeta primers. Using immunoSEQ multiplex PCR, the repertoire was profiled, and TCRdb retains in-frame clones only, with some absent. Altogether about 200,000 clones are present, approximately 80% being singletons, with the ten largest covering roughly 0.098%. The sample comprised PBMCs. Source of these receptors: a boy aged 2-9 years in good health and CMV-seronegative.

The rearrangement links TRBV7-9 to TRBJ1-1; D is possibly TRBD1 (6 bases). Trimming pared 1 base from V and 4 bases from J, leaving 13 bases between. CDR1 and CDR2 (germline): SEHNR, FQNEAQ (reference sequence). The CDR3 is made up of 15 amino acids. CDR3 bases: TGTGCCAGCAGCTTAGGGACAGTACCATCCACTGAAGCTTTCTTT. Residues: CASSLGTVPSTEAFF. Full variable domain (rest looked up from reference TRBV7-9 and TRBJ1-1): DTGVSQNPRHKITKRGQNVTFRCDPISEHNRLYWYRQTLGQGPEFLTYFQNEAQLEKSRLLSDRFSAERPKGSFSTLEIQRTEQGDSAMYLCASSLGTVPSTEAFFGQGTRLTVV.

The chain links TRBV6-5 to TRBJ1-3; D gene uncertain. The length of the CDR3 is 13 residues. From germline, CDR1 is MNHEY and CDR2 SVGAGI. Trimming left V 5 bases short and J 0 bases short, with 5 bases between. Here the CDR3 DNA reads TGTGCCAGCAGTGGGCTCTCTGGAAACACCATATATTTT. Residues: CASSGLSGNTIYF.

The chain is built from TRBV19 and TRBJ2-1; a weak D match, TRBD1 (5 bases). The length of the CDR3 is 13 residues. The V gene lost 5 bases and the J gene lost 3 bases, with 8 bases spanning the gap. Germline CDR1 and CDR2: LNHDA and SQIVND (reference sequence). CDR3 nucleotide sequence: TGTGCCAGTAGTTTCGACAGCTACAATGAGCAGTTCTTC. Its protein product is CASSFDSYNEQFF. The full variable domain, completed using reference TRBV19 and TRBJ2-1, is DGGITQSPKYLFRKEGQNVTLSCEQNLNHDAMYWYRQDPGQGLRLIYYSQIVNDFQKGDIAEGYSVSREKKESFPLTVTSAQKNPTAFYLCASSFDSYNEQFFGPGTRLTVL.

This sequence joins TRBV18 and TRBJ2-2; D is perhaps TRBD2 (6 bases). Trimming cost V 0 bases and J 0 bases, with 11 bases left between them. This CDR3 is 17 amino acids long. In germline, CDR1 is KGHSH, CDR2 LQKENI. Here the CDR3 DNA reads TGTGCCAGCTCACCACCCTCTCGCGGGACGAACACCGGGGAGCTGTTTTTT. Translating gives CASSPPSRGTNTGELFF.

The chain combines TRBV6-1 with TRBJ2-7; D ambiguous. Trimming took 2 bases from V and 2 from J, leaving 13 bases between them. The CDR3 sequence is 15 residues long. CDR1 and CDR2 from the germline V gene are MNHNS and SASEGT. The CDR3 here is CASSESYGSPYEQYF. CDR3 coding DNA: TGTGCCAGCAGTGAAAGTTATGGCAGTCCCTACGAGCAGTACTTC.

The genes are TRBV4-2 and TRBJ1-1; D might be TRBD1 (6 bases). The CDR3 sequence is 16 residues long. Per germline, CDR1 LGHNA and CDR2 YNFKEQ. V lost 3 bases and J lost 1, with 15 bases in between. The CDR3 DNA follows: TGTGCCAGCAGCCAGTTTCCTCGGACAGCGAACACTGAAGCTTTCTTT. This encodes CASSQFPRTANTEAFF.

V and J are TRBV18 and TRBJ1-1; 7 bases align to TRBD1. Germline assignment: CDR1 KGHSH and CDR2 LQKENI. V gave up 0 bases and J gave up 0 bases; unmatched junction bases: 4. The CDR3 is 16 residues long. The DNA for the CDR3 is TGTGCCAGCTCACCACCCTGGGACAGACTGAACACTGAAGCTTTCTTT. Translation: CASSPPWDRLNTEAFF.

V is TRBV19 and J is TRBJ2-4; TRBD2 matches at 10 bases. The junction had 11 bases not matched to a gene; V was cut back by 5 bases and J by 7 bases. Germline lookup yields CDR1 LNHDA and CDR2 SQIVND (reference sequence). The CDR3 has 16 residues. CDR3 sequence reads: CASSWPAGGPVNIQYF. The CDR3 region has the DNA TGTGCCAGTAGTTGGCCAGCGGGGGGGCCGGTGAACATTCAGTACTTC.

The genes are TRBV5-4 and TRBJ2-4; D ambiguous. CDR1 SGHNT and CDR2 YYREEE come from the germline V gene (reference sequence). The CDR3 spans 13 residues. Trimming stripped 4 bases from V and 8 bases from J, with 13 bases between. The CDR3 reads CASSPSQEDIQYF. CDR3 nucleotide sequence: TGTGCCAGCAGCCCTTCCCAAGAGGACATTCAGTACTTC.

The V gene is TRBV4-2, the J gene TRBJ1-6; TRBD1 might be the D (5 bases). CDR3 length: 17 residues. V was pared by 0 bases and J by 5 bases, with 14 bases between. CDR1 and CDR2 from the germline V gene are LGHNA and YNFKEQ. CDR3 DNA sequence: TGTGCCAGCAGCCAAGATCACAGGATGAATGATAATTCACCCCTCCACTTT. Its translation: CASSQDHRMNDNSPLHF.

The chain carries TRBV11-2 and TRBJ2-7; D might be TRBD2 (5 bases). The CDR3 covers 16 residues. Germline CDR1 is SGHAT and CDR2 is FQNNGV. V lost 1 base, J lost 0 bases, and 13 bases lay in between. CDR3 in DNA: TGTGCCAGCAGCTTAGCGTCCGGGGTACCCTCCTACGAGCAGTACTTC. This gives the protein CASSLASGVPSYEQYF.

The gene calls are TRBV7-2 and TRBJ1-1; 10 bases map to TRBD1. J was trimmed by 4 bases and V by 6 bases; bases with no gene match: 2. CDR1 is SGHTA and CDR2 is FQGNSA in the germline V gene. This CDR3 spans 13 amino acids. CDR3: CASRRDRGTEAFF. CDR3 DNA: TGTGCCAGCAGGCGGGACAGGGGCACTGAAGCTTTCTTT.